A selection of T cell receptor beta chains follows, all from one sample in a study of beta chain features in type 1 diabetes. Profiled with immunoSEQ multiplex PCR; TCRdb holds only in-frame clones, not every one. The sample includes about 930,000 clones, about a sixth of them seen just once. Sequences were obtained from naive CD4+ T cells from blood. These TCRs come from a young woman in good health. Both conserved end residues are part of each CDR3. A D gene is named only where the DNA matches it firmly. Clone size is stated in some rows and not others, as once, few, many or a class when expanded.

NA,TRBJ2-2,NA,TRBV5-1,CASSDLLGGAGELFF,TGCGCCAGCAGCGATCTGCTAGGTGGGGCCGGGGAGCTGTTTTTT
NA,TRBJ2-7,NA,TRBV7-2,CASSLFGNEYSYEQYF,TGTGCCAGCAGCTTATTCGGGAACGAGTACTCCTACGAGCAGTACTTC
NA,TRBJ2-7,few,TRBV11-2,CASSLGLVSSYEQYF,TGTGCCAGCAGCTTAGGACTTGTAAGCTCCTACGAGCAGTACTTC
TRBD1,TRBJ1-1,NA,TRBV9,CASSPRGQMNTEAFF,TGTGCCAGCAGCCCCCGGGGACAGATGAACACTGAAGCTTTCTTT
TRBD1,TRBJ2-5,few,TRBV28,CASRPRQGAGETQYF,TGTGCCAGCAGACCCAGACAGGGGGCGGGGGAGACCCAGTACTTC
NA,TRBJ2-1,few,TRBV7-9,CASSLRAYSGLGPYNEQFF,TGTGCCAGCAGCTTAAGAGCATACTCGGGGCTAGGCCCATACAATGAGCAGTTCTTC
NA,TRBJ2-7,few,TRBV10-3,CAIRDRQDSYEQYF,TGTGCCATCAGGGACCGACAGGACTCCTACGAGCAGTACTTC
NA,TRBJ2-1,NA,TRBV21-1,CASSKGGQGGDNEQFF,TGTGCCAGCAGCAAAGGGGGGCAGGGTGGGGACAATGAGCAGTTCTTC
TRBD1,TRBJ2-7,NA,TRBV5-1,CASSSGQGAYEQYF,TGCGCCAGCAGCTCAGGACAGGGTGCCTACGAGCAGTACTTC
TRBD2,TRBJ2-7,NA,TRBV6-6,CASRPAGGSSYEQYF,TGTGCCAGCAGACCAGCGGGGGGGAGCTCCTACGAGCAGTACTTC
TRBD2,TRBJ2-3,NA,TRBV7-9,CASSLAVLAGTTDTQYF,TGTGCCAGCAGCTTAGCGGTCCTAGCGGGAACCACAGATACGCAGTATTTT
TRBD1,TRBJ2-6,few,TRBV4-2,CASSRQGAPGANVLTF,TGTGCCAGCAGCCGACAGGGGGCGCCGGGGGCCAACGTCCTGACTTTC
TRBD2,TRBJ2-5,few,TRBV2,CASRVRAGGPSGTQYF,TGTGCCAGCAGAGTGAGAGCGGGAGGGCCCTCGGGGACCCAGTACTTC
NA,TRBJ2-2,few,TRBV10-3,CATAYTGELFF,TGTGCCACCGCCTACACCGGGGAGCTGTTTTTT
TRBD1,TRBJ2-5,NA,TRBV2,CASRIGTGDQQYF,TGTGCCAGCAGGATCGGGACAGGGGATCAGCAGTACTTC
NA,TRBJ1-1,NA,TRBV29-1,CSVEPTRGFEAFF,TGCAGCGTTGAGCCCACCAGGGGCTTTGAAGCTTTCTTT
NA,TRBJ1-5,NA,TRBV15,CATSRGNQPQHF,TGTGCCACCAGCAGAGGCAATCAGCCCCAGCATTTT
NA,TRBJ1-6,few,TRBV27,CASSLWQPRGSPLHF,TGTGCCAGCAGTTTATGGCAGCCCCGGGGGTCACCCCTCCACTTT
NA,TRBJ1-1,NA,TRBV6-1,CASSVLTGNTEAFF,TGTGCCAGCAGTGTCCTGACAGGGAACACTGAAGCTTTCTTT
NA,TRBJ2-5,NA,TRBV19,CASSALPWETQYF,TGTGCCAGTAGTGCTCTTCCGTGGGAGACCCAGTACTTC
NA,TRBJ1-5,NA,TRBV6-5,CASSQARKQPQHF,TGTGCCAGCAGTCAAGCCCGAAAGCAGCCCCAGCATTTT
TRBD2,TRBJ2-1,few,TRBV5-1,CASSFSGIGDEQFF,TGCGCCAGCAGCTTTAGCGGGATAGGGGATGAGCAGTTCTTC
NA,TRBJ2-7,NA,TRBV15,CATSRVPARSYEQYF,TGTGCCACCAGCAGAGTACCTGCCCGCTCCTACGAGCAGTACTTC
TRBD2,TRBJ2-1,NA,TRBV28,CASSTRGSGGNEQFF,TGTGCCAGTTCTACTAGAGGTTCGGGGGGGAATGAGCAGTTCTTC
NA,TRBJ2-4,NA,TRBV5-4,CASSLEGSGKNIQYF,TGTGCCAGCAGCTTGGAGGGTAGCGGAAAAAACATTCAGTACTTC
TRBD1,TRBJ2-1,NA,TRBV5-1,CASSPGQGAGNEQFF,TGCGCCAGCAGCCCGGGACAGGGGGCTGGTAATGAGCAGTTCTTC
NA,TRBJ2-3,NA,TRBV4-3,CASSRQGVPSTDTQYF,TGCGCCAGCAGCCGTCAGGGTGTACCTAGCACAGATACGCAGTATTTT
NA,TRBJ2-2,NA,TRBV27,CASSLSGYAGTGELFF,TGTGCCAGCAGTTTATCGGGATATGCAGGGACCGGGGAGCTGTTTTTT
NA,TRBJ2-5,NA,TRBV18,CASSPLSRVQYF,TGTGCCAGCTCACCACTTTCAAGGGTTCAGTACTTC
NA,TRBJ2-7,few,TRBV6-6,CASSYWGERYEQYF,TGTGCCAGCAGTTACTGGGGGGAGCGCTACGAGCAGTACTTC
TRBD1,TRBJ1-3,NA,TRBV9,CASSATGGSGNTIYF,TGTGCCAGCAGCGCCACAGGGGGCTCTGGAAACACCATATATTTT
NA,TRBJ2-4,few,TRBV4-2,CASSQGIEQAKNIQYF,TGTGCCAGCAGCCAAGGAATAGAACAGGCCAAAAACATTCAGTACTTC
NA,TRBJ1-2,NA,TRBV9,CASSVTWGDHGYTF,TGTGCCAGCAGCGTAACGTGGGGAGACCATGGCTACACCTTC
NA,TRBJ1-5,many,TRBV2,CASSVGQPQHF,TGTGCCAGCAGTGTAGGGCAGCCCCAGCATTTT
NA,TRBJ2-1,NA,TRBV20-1,CSAHRPGTQFF,TGCAGTGCTCATCGACCCGGGACACAGTTCTTC
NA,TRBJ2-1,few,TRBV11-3,CASSFSYNEQFF,TGTGCCAGCAGCTTTTCGTACAATGAGCAGTTCTTC
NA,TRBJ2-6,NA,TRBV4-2,CASSQDKGGANVLTF,TGTGCCAGCAGCCAAGATAAGGGAGGGGCCAACGTCCTGACTTTC
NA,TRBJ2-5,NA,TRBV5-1,CASSLSYYQETQYF,TGCGCCAGCAGCTTGTCCTACTACCAAGAGACCCAGTACTTC
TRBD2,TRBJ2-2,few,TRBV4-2,CASSQNTGTSGSGGELFF,TGTGCCAGCAGCCAAAATACCGGGACTAGCGGGAGCGGCGGGGAGCTGTTTTTT
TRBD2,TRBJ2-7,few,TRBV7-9,CASSLVSGGPYEQYF,TGTGCCAGCAGCTTAGTATCGGGAGGACCCTACGAGCAGTACTTC